This entry lists 12 T cell receptor beta chains sequenced from one sample in a study of control samples from healthy donors and cancer patients. Sequencing was performed with immunoSEQ multiplex PCR; in TCRdb, only in-frame clones are kept and a portion is missing. The sample shows more than 150,000 clones, roughly 92% of them seen only once. The sequencing input was blood. The receptors come from a woman in her twenties or thirties in good health.

The chain combines TRBV18 with TRBJ2-7, with TRBD1 matching over 9 bases. There are 13 residues in the CDR3. From germline, CDR1 is KGHSH and CDR2 LQKENI. V lost 5 bases, J lost 6 bases, and 5 bases stayed unmatched. CDR3 amino acids: CASSSTGGFEQYF. The CDR3 DNA is TGTGCCAGCTCATCGACAGGGGGGTTCGAGCAGTACTTC.

The gene calls are TRBV7-2 and TRBJ1-2; D unresolved. Trimming stripped 5 bases from V and 4 bases from J, with 8 bases between. The CDR3 loop spans 12 amino acids. Germline values: CDR1 SGHTA, CDR2 FQGNSA. The CDR3 DNA reads TGTGCCAGCAGCATGGAACGCTATGGCTACACCTTC. Its protein is CASSMERYGYTF.

Only a few counts were recorded for this clone. The rearrangement joins TRBV18 to TRBJ1-1, with D possibly being TRBD1 (5 bases). There are 12 residues in the CDR3. The germline V gene has CDR1 KGHSH and CDR2 LQKENI. V gave up 2 bases and J gave up 6 bases, with 7 bases separating them. CDR3 loop: CASSPGAAEAFF. CDR3 DNA sequence: TGTGCCAGCTCACCAGGGGCGGCTGAAGCTTTCTTT.

This clone was seen a single time. The chain joins TRBV9 to TRBJ1-2; D is unclear. CDR3 length: 16 residues. Deletions cut 0 bases from V and 6 bases from J, with 18 bases between. Germline values: CDR1 SGDLS, CDR2 YYNGEE. The CDR3 sequence: CASSVEYNLLSNGYTF. CDR3 DNA: TGTGCCAGCAGCGTAGAGTACAACCTCCTGTCTAATGGCTACACCTTC.

V is TRBV9 and J is TRBJ2-1; 11 bases are a match to TRBD2. Germline-derived CDR1 and CDR2 are SGDLS and YYNGEE. Losses at the gene ends were 3 bases for V and 8 bases for J; bases not matched to a gene: 7. The CDR3 consists of 15 residues. CDR3 residues: CASSATGTSGDEQFF. For the CDR3, the DNA is TGTGCCAGCAGCGCAACCGGGACTAGCGGTGATGAGCAGTTCTTC. Combining the CDR3 with reference TRBV9 and TRBJ2-1 gives the whole variable domain DSGVTQTPKHLITATGQRVTLRCSPRSGDLSVYWYQQSLDQGLQFLIQYYNGEERAKGNILERFSAQQFPDLHSELNLSSLELGDSALYFCASSATGTSGDEQFFGPGTRLTVL.

As regards this clone: Other DNA sequences in this sample translate to the same CDR3. The rearrangement uses TRBV10-3 and TRBJ1-1; unclear D gene. This CDR3 is 12 amino acids long. Germline V gene data show CDR1 as ENHRY and CDR2 as SYGVKD. Trimming took 6 bases from V and 1 from J, leaving 6 bases between them. CDR3 in DNA: TGTGCCATCAGAGCAGCGAACACTGAAGCTTTCTTT. Protein sequence: CAIRAANTEAFF.

J is TRBJ1-1 and V is TRBV7-8, with 8 bases fitting TRBD1. The CDR3 has 16 amino acids. With V trimmed by 1 base and J by 7 bases, 11 bases remained unmatched. The germline CDR1 and CDR2 sequences are SGHVS and FQNEAQ. CDR3 protein: CASSLVGQAPGGEAFF. The CDR3 DNA is TGTGCCAGCAGCTTAGTGGGACAGGCCCCGGGTGGTGAAGCTTTCTTT.

This chain uses TRBV5-6 with TRBJ1-3; TRBD1 might be the D (6 bases). V dropped 4 bases and J dropped 9 bases, with 14 bases sitting between them. This CDR3 is built from 13 residues. Germline CDR1 SGHDT, CDR2 YYEEEE. CDR3 sequence: CASSAQQGPTIYF. CDR3 sequence (DNA): TGTGCCAGCAGCGCACAACAGGGTCCCACCATATATTTT.

The chain carries TRBV6-6 and TRBJ1-5; no clear D. This CDR3 has 16 amino acids. The V end lost 4 bases, the J end lost 1 base, and 14 bases lay between the germline ends. Germline V gene sequence: CDR1 MNHNY, CDR2 SVGAGI (reference sequence). The CDR3 DNA is TGTGCCAGCAGTTCCGCCCGCGTATCAAGCAATCAGCCCCAGCATTTT. Translation: CASSSARVSSNQPQHF.

The genes are TRBV7-9 and TRBJ1-2; D is unresolved. The V and J ends lost 5 bases and 4 bases respectively, with 14 bases between them. The CDR3 sequence is 14 residues long. Germline CDR1 SEHNR, CDR2 FQNEAQ (reference sequence). CDR3 in DNA: TGTGCCAGCAGCCCCGACATTACTATCTATGGCTACACCTTC. It yields the protein CASSPDITIYGYTF.

The CDR3 here is CASRRQRDFSGEQFF. DNA of the CDR3: TGTGCCAGTAGGCGACAGAGGGACTTTTCGGGTGAGCAGTTCTTC. This rearrangement joins TRBV19 to TRBJ2-1, with D tentatively TRBD2 (6 bases). V dropped 6 bases and J dropped 9 bases, with 21 bases sitting between them. The CDR3 has 15 amino acids. In germline, CDR1 is LNHDA, CDR2 SQIVND (reference sequence).

The count of this clone is one. This sequence joins TRBV11-2 and TRBJ1-2; D not certain. The germline V gene has CDR1 SGHAT and CDR2 FQNNGV. Trimming shortened V by 1 base and J by 2 bases, and 8 bases separated the two germline ends. This CDR3 contains 14 residues. This CDR3 is CASSLAGTNYGYTF. The CDR3 DNA follows: TGTGCCAGCAGCTTAGCGGGCACGAACTATGGCTACACCTTC.